Following are 17 T cell receptor beta chains from one sample sequenced in a study of T-cell reconstitution after alpha-beta-depleted transplantation in children. The TCRbeta library incorporated unique molecular identifiers. TCRdb redid the calling of the PCR reads with MiXCR, one entry per CDR3 protein. Of more than 100,000 distinct CDR3 sequences listed, 23% were seen once; the top ten hold more than 9%. Sequenced material: PBMCs, mostly from graft donor cells, taken 180 days after TCRalphabeta/CD19-depleted stem cell transplant. The receptors were sampled from a male patient under 10 years old who had a stem cell transplant for chronic granulomatous disease, so the T cells may come from the graft donor.

The rearrangement joins TRBV7-2 to TRBJ2-3; 8 bases fit TRBD1. V lost 5 bases, J lost 3 bases, and 10 bases stayed unmatched. The CDR3 extends over 16 amino acids. Per the germline V gene, CDR1 is SGHTA and CDR2 is FQGNSA. The chain's CDR3 is CASSPRTGLRTDTQYF. DNA of the CDR3: TGTGCCAGCAGCCCGAGGACAGGGTTGAGAACAGATACGCAGTATTTT.

The chain carries TRBV4-3 and TRBJ2-2; a weak D match, TRBD2 (6 bases). From germline, CDR1 is LGHNA and CDR2 YSLEER. V was clipped by 4 bases and J by 0 bases, with 12 bases between them. CDR3 length: 16 amino acids. CDR3 bases: TGCGCCAGCAGCCCCTGGGGACTGGCGAACACCGGGGAGCTGTTTTTT. It specifies CASSPWGLANTGELFF.

This clonotype has just a few counts. The chain is built from TRBV12-3 or TRBV12-4 and TRBJ1-2; possible D gene TRBD1, 5 bases. V gave up 1 base and J gave up 6 bases, with 9 bases separating them. This CDR3 has 13 residues. CDR3: CASSLGGVDGYTF. The DNA of the CDR3 is TGTGCCAGCAGTTTAGGGGGGGTGGATGGCTACACCTTC.

The chain carries TRBV6-2 or TRBV6-3 and TRBJ2-7, with D unresolved. Germline V CDR1 and CDR2: MNHEY, SVGEGT. The CDR3 runs to 11 residues. The germline V and J ends were trimmed by 5 bases and 3 bases, with 5 bases remaining between them. CDR3 nucleotides: TGTGCCAGCAGTCAGGTCTACGAGCAGTACTTC. Protein: CASSQVYEQYF.

This clonotype was recorded at least ten times. The chain employs TRBV20-1 and TRBJ2-3; TRBD2 matches 7 bases. Germline V gene data show CDR1 as DFQATT and CDR2 as SNEGSKA (reference sequence). The CDR3 contains 14 residues. The ends lost 6 bases at V and 0 bases at J; junction bases unmatched: 6. DNA of the CDR3: TGCAGTGCCCCCTTGCGGGGGAGCACAGATACGCAGTATTTT. Translated, it gives CSAPLRGSTDTQYF.

This clonotype occurred many times. This rearrangement joins TRBV5-1 to TRBJ2-1, with 11 nucleotides matching TRBD2. The CDR3 runs 15 residues. V was pared by 5 bases and J by 2 bases, with 3 bases of the junction left unmatched. Germline V gene sequence: CDR1 SGHRS, CDR2 YFSETQ. CDR3 sequence: CASSTSGSTYNEQFF. CDR3 nucleotides: TGCGCCAGCAGTACTAGCGGGAGCACCTACAATGAGCAGTTCTTC. Full variable domain (remainder filled in from reference TRBV5-1 and TRBJ2-1): KAGVTQTPRYLIKTRGQQVTLSCSPISGHRSVSWYQQTPGQGLQFLFEYFSETQRNKGNFPGRFSGRQFSNSRSEMNVSTLELGDSALYLCASSTSGSTYNEQFFGPGTRLTVL.

The chain employs TRBV27 and TRBJ2-3, with 9 positions matching TRBD2. Germline CDR1 is MNHEY and CDR2 is SMNVEV (reference sequence). This CDR3 region has 17 residues. With 1 base clipped from V and 6 bases from J, the junction kept 11 bases outside the gene matches. The CDR3 nucleotides read TGTGCCAGCAGTTTATTCGTCAAAGCGGGGGGCCCCGATACGCAGTATTTT. Encoded protein: CASSLFVKAGGPDTQYF.

The chain recombines TRBV15 with TRBJ2-7; 8 bases line up with TRBD2. The CDR3 sequence is 16 residues long. J lost 3 bases, V lost 1 base, and 8 bases had no gene match. Per germline, CDR1 LNHNV and CDR2 YYDKDF (reference sequence). CDR3 region: CATSRGGGLDFYEQYF. CDR3 coding DNA: TGTGCCACCAGCAGAGGGGGGGGACTAGACTTCTACGAGCAGTACTTC.

The rearrangement joins TRBV5-1 to TRBJ2-3, with D perhaps assigned TRBD1 or TRBD2 (6 bases each). The CDR3 has 15 residues. Germline V gene lookup returns CDR1 SGHRS and CDR2 YFSETQ. V gave up 0 bases and J gave up 2 bases, with 10 bases separating them. DNA for the CDR3: TGCGCCAGCAGCTTGGTAGGGGGGAACACAGATACGCAGTATTTT. Translating gives CASSLVGGNTDTQYF.

In its sample, this clonotype was seen many times. The J gene is TRBJ1-5, the V gene TRBV5-5; 9 bases are a match to TRBD1. CDR1 is SGHKS, CDR2 YYEKEE, per germline (reference sequence). The junction had 9 bases not matched to a gene; V was cut back by 2 bases and J by 3 bases. The CDR3 is made up of 17 amino acids. The DNA of the CDR3 is TGTGCCAGCAGCTTTAGAGCGGGGACAGGGTTCAATCAGCCCCAGCATTTT. The encoded protein is CASSFRAGTGFNQPQHF.

This clonotype appeared many times. This chain joins TRBV12-3 or TRBV12-4 and TRBJ1-1; D might be TRBD1 (6 bases). This CDR3 is built from 13 residues. V shed 6 bases and J shed 4 bases, with 12 bases lying between them. The CDR3 bases are TGTGCCAGCAGGCCCGGGGGCGGCACTGAAGCTTTCTTT. Encoded protein: CASRPGGGTEAFF.

Many counts were recorded for this clonotype. The CDR3 DNA follows: TGTGCCAGCTACCAGGGCCACTACTATGGCTACACCTTC. Its translation is CASYQGHYYGYTF. The gene calls are TRBV9 and TRBJ1-2, with a weak D call TRBD1 (5 bases). Trimming took off 7 bases at V and 3 bases at J, with 13 bases between the two ends. The germline V gene encodes CDR1 SGDLS and CDR2 YYNGEE. CDR3 size: 13 residues.

There are a few counts of this clonotype. The gene calls are TRBV10-1 and TRBJ2-7, with TRBD2 as a possible D gene (6 bases). The CDR3 loop spans 19 amino acids. Trimming shortened V by 0 bases and J by 1 base, and 22 bases separated the two germline ends. Germline V CDR1 and CDR2: WNHNN, SYGVQD (reference sequence). The CDR3 reads CASSESVVNSGLRSYEQYF. DNA of the CDR3: TGCGCCAGCAGTGAGTCCGTCGTTAACTCTGGACTACGGTCCTACGAGCAGTACTTC.

This clonotype was seen many times. The rearrangement joins TRBV12-3 or TRBV12-4 to TRBJ2-1, with a weak D call TRBD1 (6 bases). The CDR3 spans 19 residues. The V gene lost 8 bases and the J gene lost 0 bases, with 26 bases spanning the gap. CDR3 DNA sequence: TGTGCCAGCTCTGGCCCGGGGACAACCTTAAGTAACTCCTACAATGAGCAGTTCTTC. Its translation: CASSGPGTTLSNSYNEQFF.

This clonotype was seen a few times. The gene calls are TRBV9 and TRBJ2-4; TRBD1 aligns across 9 bases. The germline gives CDR1 SGDLS, CDR2 YYNGEE. J gave up 6 bases and V 4 bases, and 5 bases lay outside the gene matches. The CDR3 is 14 amino acids. CDR3: CASSPGTGLNIQYF. CDR3 sequence (DNA): TGTGCCAGCAGCCCGGGGACAGGGCTAAACATTCAGTACTTC.

This clonotype was observed once. The V and J genes are TRBV12-3 or TRBV12-4 and TRBJ2-2; D not certain. V was cut by 6 bases and J by 5 bases, with 10 bases left in between. The CDR3 length is 13 residues. As DNA, the CDR3 is TGTGCCAGCAGGGGGAAGTTTACCGGGGAGCTGTTTTTT. It specifies CASRGKFTGELFF.

This sequence joins TRBV29-1 and TRBJ1-1, with D unclear. In germline, CDR1 is SQVTM, CDR2 ANQGSEA. This CDR3 has 15 amino acids. V dropped 4 bases and J dropped 0 bases, with 15 bases sitting between them. DNA of the CDR3: TGCAGCGTTGTGAATCACCGACCCATGAACACTGAAGCTTTCTTT. Protein product: CSVVNHRPMNTEAFF. The entire variable domain, with the rest obtained from reference TRBV29-1 and TRBJ1-1, is as follows: SAVISQKPSRDICQRGTSLTIQCQVDSQVTMMFWYRQQPGQSLTLIATANQGSEATYESGFVIDKFPISRPNLTFSTLTVSNMSPEDSSIYLCSVVNHRPMNTEAFFGQGTRLTVV.